Sequencing of this TCR beta chain was carried out in a study of regulatory dendritic cells for organ transplantation. Generated by immunoSEQ multiplex PCR, the TCRdb table keeps only in-frame clones and is missing some. The table records fewer than 40,000 clones, about nine tenths of them present only once. Study-wide results and limits: Of resting T cell subsets, memory CD8+ had the most alloreactive clonotypes.

CDR1 MNHEY and CDR2 SVGAGI come from the germline V gene. CDR3 size: 14 residues. V lost 5 bases and J 6 bases, leaving 17 bases between the germline ends. In the case of this clone: Its antigen is unidentified.

The source of this sequence is a human donor in good health. Sequences were obtained from naive CD8+ T cells from blood. Described subset: CD45RA+ naive T cells. The chain links TRBV6-5 to TRBJ2-7, with D possibly TRBD1 on 6 matching bases. The CDR3 region has the DNA TGTGCCAGCAGTCTCGGCAGGGGCACGTCCGAGCAGTACTTC. This encodes CASSLGRGTSEQYF.